This T cell receptor beta chain was sequenced in a study of shared clonotypes between healthy human individuals. Assay used: immunoSEQ multiplex PCR; TCRdb lists only in-frame clones, some missing. Among 2 million to 3 million clones listed, roughly 93% were seen once. The CDR3 consists of 15 residues. Germline CDR1 LNHDA, CDR2 SQIVND (reference sequence). Trimming left V 6 bases short and J 0 bases short, with 12 bases between. The sequenced material came from naive CD4+ T cells from PBMCs. Subset reported: CD45RA+ positively selected. This chain links TRBV19 with TRBJ1-5; D uncertain. The receptor comes from a man in his late teens or twenties in good health. Some clones in this sample may be carry-over from other donors' samples. The CDR3 bases are TGTGCCAGTAGCACCATCTTGGGTAGCAATCAGCCCCAGCATTTT. Protein product: CASSTILGSNQPQHF.